A single sample is the source of the 23 T cell receptor beta chains below, sequenced in a study of T cells in Graves' hyperthyroidism and ophthalmopathy. Authors of the study amplified TCR beta CDR3 regions from RNA transcripts. HTBI primers drove first-round RT-PCR of the TCR CDR3. TCRdb processed the multiplex PCR reads anew with MiXCR; each CDR3 protein has one entry. Among about 290,000 distinct CDR3 sequences listed, about an eighth were seen once. Sequencing used blood. The receptors originated from a woman aged 25 to 39 with Graves' hyperthyroidism that later progressed to Graves' ophthalmopathy.

The table lists this clonotype with many counts. V gene TRBV5-1 combines with J gene TRBJ2-2; D uncertain. The CDR3 has 17 residues. Trimming shortened V by 1 base and J by 3 bases, and 16 bases separated the two germline ends. Germline V gene lookup returns CDR1 SGHRS and CDR2 YFSETQ. This CDR3 reads CASSLSVSFGYTGELFF. The CDR3 DNA sequence: TGCGCCAGCAGCTTGTCGGTTTCTTTCGGATACACCGGGGAGCTGTTTTTT. Complete variable domain (other parts from reference TRBV5-1 and TRBJ2-2): KAGVTQTPRYLIKTRGQQVTLSCSPISGHRSVSWYQQTPGQGLQFLFEYFSETQRNKGNFPGRFSGRQFSNSRSEMNVSTLELGDSALYLCASSLSVSFGYTGELFFGEGSRLTVL.

This clonotype was counted ten times or more. The chain recombines TRBV7-9 with TRBJ2-7; D may be TRBD2 (6 bases). CDR1 and CDR2 from the germline V gene are SEHNR and FQNEAQ (reference sequence). This CDR3 is 13 amino acids long. The germline V and J ends were trimmed by 5 bases and 2 bases, with 10 bases remaining between them. CDR3 nucleotide sequence: TGTGCCAGCAGCCCGGGACTGACCTACGAGCAGTACTTC. The encoded protein is CASSPGLTYEQYF.

This clonotype was detected only a few times. The rearrangement uses TRBV6-1 and TRBJ2-7; 11 bases map to TRBD2. V lost 4 bases and J lost 0; bases outside the gene matches: 8. Germline V gives CDR1 MNHNS, CDR2 SASEGT. The length of the CDR3 is 17 residues. CDR3 protein: CASSVQGLAENSYEQYF. Here the CDR3 DNA reads TGTGCCAGCAGTGTACAGGGACTAGCGGAGAACTCCTACGAGCAGTACTTC.

This clonotype was seen repeatedly, ten times or more. The genes are TRBV2 and TRBJ1-6; tentative D call: TRBD1 (6 bases). There are 14 residues in the CDR3. Germline CDR1 SNHLY, CDR2 FYNNEI. V dropped 7 bases and J dropped 5 bases, with 12 bases sitting between them. The CDR3 DNA sequence: TGTGCCAGCAACCCGGACAGCAATAATTCACCCCTCCACTTT. It translates to CASNPDSNNSPLHF. Looking up the rest from reference TRBV2 and TRBJ1-6 gives the full variable domain: EPEVTQTPSHQVTQMGQEVILRCVPISNHLYFYWYRQILGQKVEFLVSFYNNEISEKSEIFDDQFSVERPDGSNFTLKIRSTKLEDSAMYFCASNPDSNNSPLHFGNGTRLTVT.

By frequency in the sample, this clonotype is large. This chain links TRBV28 with TRBJ2-7, with a weak D call TRBD2 (6 bases). Germline CDR1 is MDHEN and CDR2 is SYDVKM. The CDR3 has 15 amino acids. Trimming pared 5 bases from V and 3 bases from J, leaving 17 bases between. CDR3 DNA: TGTGCCAGCAGTCCGACCCGTTCGCGGGACTACGAGCAGTACTTC. This sequence encodes CASSPTRSRDYEQYF.

The chain combines TRBV5-8 with TRBJ2-1; D gene ambiguous. This CDR3 contains 16 residues. The germline V and J ends were trimmed by 0 bases and 1 base, with 11 bases remaining between them. The V gene's germline CDR1 is SGHTS and CDR2 YDEGEE. The CDR3 region is CASSLGPDWSYNEQFF. The CDR3 DNA sequence: TGTGCCAGCAGCTTGGGGCCGGATTGGTCCTACAATGAGCAGTTCTTC.

This clonotype has a count of ten or more. This rearrangement joins TRBV3-1 to TRBJ2-3; 10 nucleotides match TRBD2. V lost 8 bases to trimming and J lost 7 bases; unmatched junction nucleotides: 9. Germline-derived CDR1 and CDR2 are LGHDT and YNNKEL (reference sequence). The CDR3 contains 14 residues. The CDR3 DNA reads as TGTGCCAGCGCTAGCGGGAGCCAAGGAAATACGCAGTATTTT. This gives the protein CASASGSQGNTQYF.

This clonotype was recorded many times. The chain is built from TRBV28 and TRBJ1-2; D perhaps matches TRBD1 (6 bases). Trimming pared 10 bases from V and 7 bases from J, leaving 19 bases between. The germline V gene has CDR1 MDHEN and CDR2 SYDVKM. The CDR3 extends over 13 amino acids. The CDR3 loop reads CATPDRSLFGYTF. The CDR3 region has the DNA TGTGCCACCCCGGACAGATCCCTATTTGGCTACACCTTC.

The rearrangement links TRBV4-2 to TRBJ2-7, with 12 bases aligning to TRBD2. Per germline, CDR1 LGHNA and CDR2 YNFKEQ. The length of the CDR3 is 15 residues. V lost 3 bases to trimming and J lost 6 bases; unmatched junction nucleotides: 6. The CDR3 reads CASSQRLAGEGEQYF. In DNA, the CDR3 is TGTGCCAGCAGCCAGAGACTAGCGGGAGAAGGCGAGCAGTACTTC.

This clonotype was picked up many times. This chain joins TRBV2 and TRBJ2-2, with D unresolved. V shed 6 bases and J shed 3 bases, with 5 bases lying between them. The germline V gene has CDR1 SNHLY and CDR2 FYNNEI. The CDR3 runs to 12 residues. The CDR3 region has the DNA TGTGCCAGCAGCGGGCACACCGGGGAGCTGTTTTTT. Its protein product is CASSGHTGELFF.

This clonotype was recorded at least ten times. The chain is built from TRBV29-1 and TRBJ2-1, with unresolved D. Germline-derived CDR1 and CDR2 are SQVTM and ANQGSEA. V lost 4 bases, J lost 9 bases, and 7 bases lay in between. The CDR3 spans 10 residues. The CDR3 reads CSVGSFEQFF. DNA for the CDR3: TGCAGCGTTGGGAGTTTTGAGCAGTTCTTC.

This clonotype was picked up many times. This rearrangement joins TRBV3-1 to TRBJ2-7, with 9 nucleotides matching TRBD1. Losses at the gene ends were 6 bases for V and 2 bases for J; bases not matched to a gene: 14. The V gene's germline CDR1 is LGHDT and CDR2 YNNKEL (reference sequence). CDR3 length: 17 amino acids. Here the CDR3 reads CASSSGTGSKRAYEQYF. In nucleotides, the CDR3 is TGTGCCAGCAGTTCCGGGACAGGGAGTAAGCGGGCCTACGAGCAGTACTTC.

This clonotype was observed many times. The chain joins TRBV15 to TRBJ2-3, with D maybe TRBD1 (5 bases). The germline V gene encodes CDR1 LNHNV and CDR2 YYDKDF (reference sequence). This CDR3 is built from 15 residues. V was trimmed by 4 bases and J by 6 bases, leaving 17 bases between them. Here the CDR3 reads CATSMQGRDYDTQYF. The CDR3 region has the DNA TGTGCCACCAGCATGCAGGGTAGGGATTACGATACGCAGTATTTT.

This clonotype was seen ten or more times. The genes are TRBV30 and TRBJ1-1; D gene uncertain. Trimming left V 3 bases short and J 3 bases short, with 11 bases between. The length of the CDR3 is 13 residues. Germline loops: CDR1 GTSNPN, CDR2 SVGIG (reference sequence). DNA of the CDR3: TGTGCCTGGAGCCCGGCCGTGTACACTGAAGCTTTCTTT. Its protein is CAWSPAVYTEAFF.

With respect to this clonotype: In this CDR3 the conserved last residue, phenylalanine or tryptophan, is missing, so a read error is likely. This chain joins TRBV27 and TRBJ2-1; 10 nucleotides line up with TRBD1. With 8 bases clipped from V and 7 bases from J, the junction kept 8 bases outside the gene matches. CDR3 length: 14 residues. CDR1 is MNHEY and CDR2 is SMNVEV in the germline V gene (reference sequence). The CDR3 here is CASGRDRGWNEQFL. In DNA form, the CDR3 reads TGTGCCAGCGGCCGGGACAGGGGTTGGAATGAGCAGTTCCTC.

This clonotype was detected ten times or more. The chain is built from TRBV11-3 and TRBJ2-1; TRBD2 is a possible D gene (5 bases). V shed 4 bases and J shed 12 bases, with 16 bases lying between them. The CDR3 spans 13 residues. Germline V gene sequence: CDR1 SGHNT, CDR2 YENEEA. CDR3 in amino acids: CASSYSPEGGQFF. CDR3 nucleotides: TGTGCCAGCAGCTATAGCCCCGAGGGCGGGCAGTTCTTC.

This clonotype appeared many times. The chain employs TRBV11-2 and TRBJ2-7, with D uncertain. V was pared by 1 base and J by 5 bases, with 3 bases between. Germline V gene lookup returns CDR1 SGHAT and CDR2 FQNNGV. The length of the CDR3 is 11 residues. CDR3: CASSLVNEQYF. In DNA, the CDR3 is TGTGCCAGCAGCTTAGTTAACGAGCAGTACTTC.

This clonotype has at least ten counts. The genes are TRBV20-1 and TRBJ2-5, with D maybe TRBD2 (5 bases). The length of the CDR3 is 15 residues. Germline V CDR1 and CDR2: DFQATT, SNEGSKA (reference sequence). V was shortened by 0 bases and J by 5 bases, with 16 bases between the two germline ends. CDR3 sequence reads: CSARDPRGKPETQYF. The CDR3 DNA reads as TGCAGTGCTAGAGATCCTAGAGGGAAACCCGAGACCCAGTACTTC.

The sample holds many counts of this clonotype. This chain joins TRBV28 and TRBJ1-6; D might be TRBD1 (6 bases). The germline V and J ends were trimmed by 11 bases and 7 bases, with 15 bases remaining between them. The CDR3 is 13 amino acids. CDR1 is MDHEN, CDR2 SYDVKM, per germline. CDR3 nucleotide sequence: TGTGCCGGCCAGGGACAAGGGAATTCACCCCTCCACTTT. This codes for CAGQGQGNSPLHF.

The V call is TRBV4-2, the J call TRBJ2-7; D remains unclear. Trimming shortened V by 1 base and J by 6 bases, and 19 bases separated the two germline ends. The CDR3 has 16 amino acids. From germline, CDR1 is LGHNA and CDR2 YNFKEQ. CDR3 nucleotide sequence: TGTGCCAGCAGCCAAGGGGTTGTCAACCCTCTCTGCGAGCAGTACTTC. Its protein is CASSQGVVNPLCEQYF.

This clonotype was seen ten or more times. The chain has TRBV4-3 and TRBJ2-5; D gene ambiguous. CDR3 length: 11 residues. Germline loops: CDR1 LGHNA, CDR2 YSLEER. The V end lost 7 bases, the J end lost 7 bases, and 10 bases lay between the germline ends. The CDR3 spells CASNCRPTQYF. CDR3 coding DNA: TGCGCCAGCAATTGCCGTCCGACCCAGTACTTC.

This clonotype was counted ten times or more. The V and J genes are TRBV7-9 and TRBJ2-7; perhaps D is TRBD1 or TRBD2 (5 bases each). Germline assignment: CDR1 SEHNR and CDR2 FQNEAQ (reference sequence). The V gene lost 6 bases and the J gene lost 2 bases, with 8 bases spanning the gap. This CDR3 is 12 amino acids long. CDR3: CASRQEAYEQYF. Here the CDR3 DNA reads TGTGCCAGCAGACAGGAGGCCTACGAGCAGTACTTC.

This clonotype appeared many times. The CDR3 sequence: CASSLELGTGFVHEQYF. The CDR3 region has the DNA TGCGCCAGCAGCTTGGAATTGGGGACAGGGTTTGTCCACGAGCAGTACTTC. The chain carries TRBV5-1 and TRBJ2-7; 9 nucleotides line up with TRBD1. CDR1 is SGHRS, CDR2 YFSETQ, per germline. The ends lost 0 bases at V and 5 bases at J; junction bases unmatched: 12. This CDR3 comprises 17 residues. Full variable domain (outside the CDR3, taken from reference TRBV5-1 and TRBJ2-7): KAGVTQTPRYLIKTRGQQVTLSCSPISGHRSVSWYQQTPGQGLQFLFEYFSETQRNKGNFPGRFSGRQFSNSRSEMNVSTLELGDSALYLCASSLELGTGFVHEQYFGPGTRLTVT.